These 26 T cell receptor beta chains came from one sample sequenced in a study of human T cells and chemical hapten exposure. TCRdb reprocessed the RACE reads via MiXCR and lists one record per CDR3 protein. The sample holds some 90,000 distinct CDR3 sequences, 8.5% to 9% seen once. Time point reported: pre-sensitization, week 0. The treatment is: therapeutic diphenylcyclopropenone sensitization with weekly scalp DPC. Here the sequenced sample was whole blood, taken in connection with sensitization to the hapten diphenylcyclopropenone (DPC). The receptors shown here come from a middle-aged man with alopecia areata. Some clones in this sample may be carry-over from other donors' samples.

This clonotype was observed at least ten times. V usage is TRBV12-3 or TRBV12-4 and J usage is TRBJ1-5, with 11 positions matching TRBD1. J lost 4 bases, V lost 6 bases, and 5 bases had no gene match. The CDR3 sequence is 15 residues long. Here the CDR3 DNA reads TGTGCCAGCAGCTCCGGGACAGGGGGAAATCAGCCCCAGCATTTT. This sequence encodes CASSSGTGGNQPQHF.

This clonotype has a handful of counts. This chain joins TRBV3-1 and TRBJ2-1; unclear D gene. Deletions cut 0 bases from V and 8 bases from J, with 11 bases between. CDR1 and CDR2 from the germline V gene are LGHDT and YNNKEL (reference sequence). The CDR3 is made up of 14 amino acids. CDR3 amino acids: CASSQDSRADEQFF. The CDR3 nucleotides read TGTGCCAGCAGCCAAGATAGTCGGGCGGATGAGCAGTTCTTC.

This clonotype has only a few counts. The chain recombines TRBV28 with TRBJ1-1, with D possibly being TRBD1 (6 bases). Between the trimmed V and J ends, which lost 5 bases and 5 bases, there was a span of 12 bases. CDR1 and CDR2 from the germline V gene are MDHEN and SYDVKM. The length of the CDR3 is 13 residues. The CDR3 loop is CASSRGRETEAFF. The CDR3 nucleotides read TGTGCCAGCAGTCGGGGGCGAGAGACTGAAGCTTTCTTT.

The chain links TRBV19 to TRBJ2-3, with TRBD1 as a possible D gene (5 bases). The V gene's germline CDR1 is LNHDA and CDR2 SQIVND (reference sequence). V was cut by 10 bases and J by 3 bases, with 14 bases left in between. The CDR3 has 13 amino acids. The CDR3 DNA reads TGTGCCATCCAAGGGGTGGGGACAGATACGCAGTATTTT. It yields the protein CAIQGVGTDTQYF.

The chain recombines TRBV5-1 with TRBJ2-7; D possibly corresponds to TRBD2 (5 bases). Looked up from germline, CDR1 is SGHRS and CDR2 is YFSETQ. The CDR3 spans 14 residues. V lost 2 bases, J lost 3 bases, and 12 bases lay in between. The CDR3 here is CASSFEGISYEQYF. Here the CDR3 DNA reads TGCGCCAGCAGCTTTGAGGGAATAAGCTACGAGCAGTACTTC.

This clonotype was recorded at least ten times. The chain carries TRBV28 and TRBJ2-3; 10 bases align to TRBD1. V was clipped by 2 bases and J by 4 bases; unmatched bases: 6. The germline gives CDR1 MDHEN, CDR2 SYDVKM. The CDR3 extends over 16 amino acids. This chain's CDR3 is CASSLGQGGFADTQYF. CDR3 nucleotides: TGTGCCAGCAGTTTAGGACAGGGGGGTTTCGCAGATACGCAGTATTTT.

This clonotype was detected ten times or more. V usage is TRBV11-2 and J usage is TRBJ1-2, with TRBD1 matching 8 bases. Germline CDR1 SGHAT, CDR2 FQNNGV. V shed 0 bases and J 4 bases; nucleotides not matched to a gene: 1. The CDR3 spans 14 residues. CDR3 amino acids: CASSLDRGPYGYTF. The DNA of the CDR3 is TGTGCCAGCAGCTTAGACAGGGGGCCCTATGGCTACACCTTC.

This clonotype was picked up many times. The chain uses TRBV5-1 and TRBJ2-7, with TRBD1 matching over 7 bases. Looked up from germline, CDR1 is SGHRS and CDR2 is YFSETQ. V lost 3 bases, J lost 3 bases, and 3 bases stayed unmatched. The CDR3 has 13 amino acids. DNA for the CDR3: TGCGCCAGCAGCTCGGGACAGAACTACGAGCAGTACTTC. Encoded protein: CASSSGQNYEQYF.

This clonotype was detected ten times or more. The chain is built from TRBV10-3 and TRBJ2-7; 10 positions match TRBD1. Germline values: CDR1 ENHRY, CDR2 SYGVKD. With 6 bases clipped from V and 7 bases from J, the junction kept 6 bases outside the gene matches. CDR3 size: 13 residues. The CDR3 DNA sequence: TGTGCCATCAGCGACAGGGGGCTACAAGAGCAGTACTTC. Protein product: CAISDRGLQEQYF.

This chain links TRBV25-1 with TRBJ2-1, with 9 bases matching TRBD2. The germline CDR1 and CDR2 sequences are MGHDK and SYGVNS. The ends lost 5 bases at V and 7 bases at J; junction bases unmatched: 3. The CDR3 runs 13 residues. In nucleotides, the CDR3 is TGTGCCAGCAGTAGCGGGAGGACGAATGAGCAGTTCTTC. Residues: CASSSGRTNEQFF.

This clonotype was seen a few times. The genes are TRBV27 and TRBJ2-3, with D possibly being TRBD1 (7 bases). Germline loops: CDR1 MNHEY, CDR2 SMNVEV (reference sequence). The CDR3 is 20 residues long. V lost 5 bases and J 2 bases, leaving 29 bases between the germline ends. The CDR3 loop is CASSTRDSSNREYSTDTQYF. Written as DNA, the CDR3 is TGTGCCAGCAGTACCCGGGACAGTAGCAATCGGGAGTATTCCACAGATACGCAGTATTTT.

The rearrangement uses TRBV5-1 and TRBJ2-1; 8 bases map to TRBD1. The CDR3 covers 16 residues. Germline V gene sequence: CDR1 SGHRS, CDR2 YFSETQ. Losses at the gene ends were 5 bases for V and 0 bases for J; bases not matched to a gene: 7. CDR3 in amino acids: CASRGTGGLSYNEQFF. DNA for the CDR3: TGCGCCAGCAGGGGTACAGGGGGACTCTCCTACAATGAGCAGTTCTTC.

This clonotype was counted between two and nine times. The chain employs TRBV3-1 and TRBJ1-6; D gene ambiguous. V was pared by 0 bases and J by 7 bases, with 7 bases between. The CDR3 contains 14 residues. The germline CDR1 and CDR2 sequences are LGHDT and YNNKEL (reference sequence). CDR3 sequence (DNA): TGTGCCAGCAGCCAAGATTTCGGAAATTCACCCCTCCACTTT. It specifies CASSQDFGNSPLHF.

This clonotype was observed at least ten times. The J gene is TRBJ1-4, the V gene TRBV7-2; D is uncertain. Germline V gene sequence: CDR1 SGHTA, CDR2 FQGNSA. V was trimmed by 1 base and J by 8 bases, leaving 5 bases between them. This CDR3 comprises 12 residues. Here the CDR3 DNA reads TGTGCCAGCAGCTTAGGGAGGGAAAAACTGTTTTTT. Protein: CASSLGREKLFF.

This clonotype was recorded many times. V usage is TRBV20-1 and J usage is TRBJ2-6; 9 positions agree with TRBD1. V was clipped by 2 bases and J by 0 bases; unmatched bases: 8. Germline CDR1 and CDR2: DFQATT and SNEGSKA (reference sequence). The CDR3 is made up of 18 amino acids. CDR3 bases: TGCAGTGCTAGACCTCCGGGACAGGGCTTCTCTGGGGCCAACGTCCTGACTTTC. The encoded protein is CSARPPGQGFSGANVLTF.

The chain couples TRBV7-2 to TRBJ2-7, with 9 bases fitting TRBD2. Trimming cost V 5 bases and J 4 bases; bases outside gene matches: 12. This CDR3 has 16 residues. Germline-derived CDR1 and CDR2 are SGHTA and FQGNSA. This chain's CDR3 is CASSPGAAGGLYEQYF. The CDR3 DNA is TGTGCCAGCAGCCCCGGAGCGGCGGGAGGGCTATACGAGCAGTACTTC.

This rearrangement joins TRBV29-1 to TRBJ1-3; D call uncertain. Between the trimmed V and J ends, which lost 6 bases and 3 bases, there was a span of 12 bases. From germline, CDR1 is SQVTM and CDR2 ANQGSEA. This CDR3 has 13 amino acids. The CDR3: CSVDGDGGNTIYF. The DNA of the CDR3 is TGCAGCGTGGATGGGGATGGTGGAAACACCATATATTTT.

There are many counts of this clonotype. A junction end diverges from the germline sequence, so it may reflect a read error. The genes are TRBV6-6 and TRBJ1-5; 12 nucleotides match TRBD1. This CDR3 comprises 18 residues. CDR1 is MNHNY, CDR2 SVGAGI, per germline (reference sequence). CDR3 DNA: TGTGCCAGCAGACGCCGTTTAACTGGGACAGGGGGCAACCAGCCCCAGCATTTT. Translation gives CASRRRLTGTGGNQPQHF.

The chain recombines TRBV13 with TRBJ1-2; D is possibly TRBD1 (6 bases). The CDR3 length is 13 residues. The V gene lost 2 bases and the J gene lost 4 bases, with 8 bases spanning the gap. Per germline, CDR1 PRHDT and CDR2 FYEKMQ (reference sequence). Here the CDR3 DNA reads TGTGCCAGCAGCTTATACAGGGCCTATGGCTACACCTTC. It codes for CASSLYRAYGYTF. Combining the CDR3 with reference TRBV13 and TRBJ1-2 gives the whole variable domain AAGVIQSPRHLIKEKRETATLKCYPIPRHDTVYWYQQGPGQDPQFLISFYEKMQSDKGSIPDRFSAQQFSDYHSELNMSSLELGDSALYFCASSLYRAYGYTFGSGTRLTVV.

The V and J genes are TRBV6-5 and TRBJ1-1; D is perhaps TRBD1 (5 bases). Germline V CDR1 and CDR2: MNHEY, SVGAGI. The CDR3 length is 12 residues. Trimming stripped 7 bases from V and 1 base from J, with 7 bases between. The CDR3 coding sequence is TGTGCCAGCACCGACAGGAACACTGAAGCTTTCTTT. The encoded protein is CASTDRNTEAFF.

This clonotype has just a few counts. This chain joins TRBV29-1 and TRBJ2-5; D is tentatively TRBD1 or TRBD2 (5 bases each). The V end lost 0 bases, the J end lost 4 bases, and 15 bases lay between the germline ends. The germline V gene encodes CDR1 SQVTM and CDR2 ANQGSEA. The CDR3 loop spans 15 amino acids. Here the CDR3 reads CSVEDWDFGTETQYF. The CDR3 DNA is TGCAGCGTTGAAGATTGGGATTTTGGGACAGAGACCCAGTACTTC.

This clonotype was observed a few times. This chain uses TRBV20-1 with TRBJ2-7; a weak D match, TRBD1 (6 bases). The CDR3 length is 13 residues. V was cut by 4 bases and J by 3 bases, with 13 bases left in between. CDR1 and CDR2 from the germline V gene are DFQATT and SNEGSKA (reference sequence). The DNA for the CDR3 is TGCAGTGCTACCGGGACACCCGGCTACGAGCAGTACGTC. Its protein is CSATGTPGYEQYV.

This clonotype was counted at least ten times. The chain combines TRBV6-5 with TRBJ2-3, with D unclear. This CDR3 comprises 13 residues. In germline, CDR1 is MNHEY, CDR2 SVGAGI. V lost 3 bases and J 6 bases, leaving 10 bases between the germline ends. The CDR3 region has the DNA TGTGCCAGCAGTTATCATTCGTTGGATACGCAGTATTTT. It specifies CASSYHSLDTQYF.

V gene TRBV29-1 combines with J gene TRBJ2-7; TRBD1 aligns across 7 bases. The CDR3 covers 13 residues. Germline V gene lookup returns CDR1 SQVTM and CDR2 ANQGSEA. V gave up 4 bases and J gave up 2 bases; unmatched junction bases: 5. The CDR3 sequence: CSVVETGTYEQYV. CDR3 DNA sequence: TGCAGCGTTGTTGAGACAGGGACCTACGAGCAGTACGTC.

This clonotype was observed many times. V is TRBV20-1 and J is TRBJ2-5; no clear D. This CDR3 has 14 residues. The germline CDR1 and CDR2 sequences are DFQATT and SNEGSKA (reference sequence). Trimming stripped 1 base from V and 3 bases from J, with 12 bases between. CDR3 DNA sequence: TGCAGTGCTAGAGGTGAAGTCTCCGAAGAGACCCAGTACTTC. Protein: CSARGEVSEETQYF.

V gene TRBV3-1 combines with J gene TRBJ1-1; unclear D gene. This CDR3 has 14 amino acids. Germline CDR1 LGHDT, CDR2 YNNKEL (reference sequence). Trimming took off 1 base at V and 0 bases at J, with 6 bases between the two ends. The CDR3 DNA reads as TGTGCCAGCAGCCAAGGGTCCGTGAACACTGAAGCTTTCTTT. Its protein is CASSQGSVNTEAFF. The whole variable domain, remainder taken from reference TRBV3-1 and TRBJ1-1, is DTAVSQTPKYLVTQMGNDKSIKCEQNLGHDTMYWYKQDSKKFLKIMFSYNNKELIINETVPNRFSPKSPDKAHLNLHINSLELGDSAVYFCASSQGSVNTEAFFGQGTRLTVV.